These T cell receptor beta chains were read from a single sample in a study of T cells in Graves' hyperthyroidism and ophthalmopathy. TCRdb analysed the multiplex PCR reads with MiXCR anew, one entry per CDR3 protein. In the table there are more than 300,000 distinct CDR3 sequences, more than 11% of which are singletons. Sequencing was done on a sample of blood. Receptors were obtained from a woman aged 25 to 39 with Graves' hyperthyroidism. Each CDR3 is given with its conserved first and last residue. D genes are given only for firm matches. Clone size is stated in some rows and not others, as once, few, many or a class when expanded.

size: many
J: TRBJ1-3
D: -
V: TRBV20-1
CDR3: CSALSGNTIYF
DNA: TGCAGTGCATTATCGGGAAACACCATATATTTT

size: many
J: TRBJ2-1
D: -
V: TRBV11-2
CDR3: CASSLAIMGRNEQFF
DNA: TGTGCCAGCAGCTTAGCCATCATGGGGAGAAATGAGCAGTTCTTC

size: many
J: TRBJ1-1
D: -
V: TRBV27
CDR3: CASSLSPAGVSTEAFF
DNA: TGTGCCAGCAGTTTATCTCCTGCAGGGGTGAGCACTGAAGCTTTCTTT

size: -
J: TRBJ1-1
D: -
V: TRBV25-1
CDR3: CASMPGHLNTEAFF
DNA: TGTGCCAGCATGCCGGGACACCTCAACACTGAAGCTTTCTTT

size: many
J: TRBJ1-5
D: -
V: TRBV27
CDR3: CASGTIQRGHFNQPQHF
DNA: TGTGCCAGCGGTACGATCCAGCGGGGACACTTCAATCAGCCCCAGCATTTT

size: -
J: TRBJ2-7
D: TRBD2
V: TRBV5-6
CDR3: CASSLPAGGLRPREQYF
DNA: TGTGCCAGCAGCTTGCCAGCGGGAGGCCTCCGTCCCCGCGAGCAGTACTTC

size: -
J: TRBJ2-7
D: -
V: TRBV7-9
CDR3: CASSLLEFSHEQYF
DNA: TGTGCCAGCAGCTTATTAGAGTTCAGCCACGAGCAGTACTTC

size: -
J: TRBJ1-1
D: -
V: TRBV20-1
CDR3: CSAPMSQGPNAFF
DNA: TGCAGTGCTCCCATGAGTCAGGGGCCCAATGCTTTCTTT

size: many
J: TRBJ2-7
D: -
V: TRBV28
CDR3: CASSVGGYEQYF
DNA: TGTGCCAGCAGCGTGGGGGGCTACGAGCAGTACTTC

size: -
J: TRBJ2-7
D: -
V: TRBV6-2/TRBV6-3
CDR3: CASSHSSYEQYF
DNA: TGTGCCAGCAGTCACAGCTCCTACGAGCAGTACTTC

size: -
J: TRBJ2-7
D: -
V: TRBV19
CDR3: CASSIGGFTYEQYF
DNA: TGTGCCAGTAGTATCGGCGGGTTCACCTACGAGCAGTACTTC

size: -
J: TRBJ1-5
D: -
V: TRBV19
CDR3: CASRGHKGNQPQHF
DNA: TGTGCCAGTAGAGGACACAAGGGCAATCAGCCCCAGCATTTT

size: -
J: TRBJ2-3
D: -
V: TRBV9
CDR3: CASSEPDYPLPDTQYF
DNA: TGTGCCAGCAGCGAACCGGACTACCCCTTGCCAGATACGCAGTATTTT

size: many
J: TRBJ1-2
D: -
V: TRBV7-2
CDR3: CASSPDRNYGYTF
DNA: TGTGCCAGCTCTCCGGACAGAAACTATGGCTACACCTTC

size: -
J: TRBJ1-5
D: -
V: TRBV9
CDR3: CASSAGQGQPQHF
DNA: TGTGCCAGCAGCGCCGGACAAGGGCAGCCCCAGCATTTT

size: -
J: TRBJ1-3
D: -
V: TRBV19
CDR3: CASSIRAPGNTIYF
DNA: TGTGCCAGTAGTATTAGAGCGCCTGGAAACACCATATATTTT

size: many
J: TRBJ2-7
D: TRBD2
V: TRBV28
CDR3: CASSFLGGPIDEQYF
DNA: TGTGCCAGCAGTTTTTTGGGAGGGCCTATCGACGAGCAGTACTTC

size: many
J: TRBJ2-7
D: TRBD1
V: TRBV11-2
CDR3: CASSLVRQGSYEQYF
DNA: TGTGCCAGCAGCTTAGTTCGACAGGGGTCATACGAGCAGTACTTC

size: -
J: TRBJ2-5
D: -
V: TRBV5-1
CDR3: CASSRTGPQETQYF
DNA: TGCGCCAGCAGCAGAACCGGGCCCCAAGAGACCCAGTACTTC

size: many
J: TRBJ1-4
D: TRBD1
V: TRBV2
CDR3: CASTEGTAYEKLFF
DNA: TGTGCCAGCACCGAAGGGACAGCATATGAAAAACTGTTTTTT

size: -
J: TRBJ2-2
D: -
V: TRBV6-6
CDR3: CASSYQGSSTGELFF
DNA: TGTGCCAGCAGTTACCAGGGCTCTTCGACCGGGGAGCTGTTTTTT

size: many
J: TRBJ2-5
D: -
V: TRBV2
CDR3: CASRPIQGGETQYF
DNA: TGTGCCAGCAGACCCATACAGGGGGGGGAGACCCAGTACTTC